Following are 6 T cell receptor beta chains from one sample sequenced in a study of blood T cells in healthy people across ages. Combining a sample-barcoded 5' primer with a J-beta primer mix, a second PCR ran for about 6 to 12 cycles. TCRdb used MiXCR to reprocess the 5' RACE reads, holding one entry per CDR3 protein. This sample has about 780,000 distinct CDR3 sequences, with more than 35% found just once. The specimen was blood. The source is an elderly man in good health.

This clonotype was picked up a small number of times. This chain links TRBV28 with TRBJ1-4, with TRBD1 as a possible D gene (6 bases). CDR3 length: 15 residues. V lost 9 bases to trimming and J lost 5 bases, with 19 bases between them. CDR1 is MDHEN, CDR2 SYDVKM, per germline. CDR3 loop: CASKHRVVSNEKLFF. CDR3 DNA sequence: TGTGCCAGTAAACACAGGGTTGTTTCGAATGAAAAACTGTTTTTT.

The J gene is TRBJ1-3, the V gene TRBV6-1; 9 bases line up with TRBD1. Germline V gene sequence: CDR1 MNHNS, CDR2 SASEGT. This CDR3 comprises 17 residues. V was clipped by 4 bases and J by 1 base; unmatched bases: 8. Here the CDR3 DNA reads TGTGCCAGCAGTGCTAACTCCGGGACAGGGTCTGGAAACACCATATATTTT. Translating it yields CASSANSGTGSGNTIYF.

This clonotype was seen only a few times. The genes are TRBV12-3 or TRBV12-4 and TRBJ2-5, with 12 bases lining up with TRBD2. V shed 3 bases and J 9 bases; nucleotides not matched to a gene: 8. The CDR3 covers 15 residues. DNA of the CDR3: TGTGCCAGCAGTTTGCGACTAGCGGGAGTCTCGGCCCAGTACTTC. This translates into CASSLRLAGVSAQYF.

The CDR3 DNA is TGTGCCAGCAGCTTAACACGAGCGGGTTACAATGAGCAGTTCTTC. Its translation: CASSLTRAGYNEQFF. The rearrangement joins TRBV7-3 to TRBJ2-1; TRBD2 might be the D (6 bases). Per the germline V gene, CDR1 is SGHTA and CDR2 is FQGTGA. The V and J ends lost 0 bases and 4 bases respectively, with 10 bases between them. This CDR3 comprises 15 residues.

This clonotype has only a few counts. V is TRBV7-2 and J is TRBJ2-3; the D gene could be TRBD1 or TRBD2 (5 bases each). CDR3 size: 14 residues. Trimming left V 5 bases short and J 4 bases short, with 13 bases between. CDR1 and CDR2 (germline): SGHTA, FQGNSA. CDR3 residues: CASSPDWGSDTQYF. The CDR3 coding sequence is TGTGCCAGCAGCCCTGACTGGGGGTCAGATACGCAGTATTTT. The variable domain in full, with the rest retrieved from reference TRBV7-2 and TRBJ2-3, is GAGVSQSPSNKVTEKGKDVELRCDPISGHTALYWYRQSLGQGLEFLIYFQGNSAPDKSGLPSDRFSAERTGGSVSTLTIQRTQQEDSAVYLCASSPDWGSDTQYFGPGTRLTVL.

This clonotype was counted only a few times. The V call is TRBV7-9, the J call TRBJ2-7; a possible D gene is TRBD2 (6 bases). Per the germline V gene, CDR1 is SEHNR and CDR2 is FQNEAQ (reference sequence). Trimming took off 5 bases at V and 2 bases at J, with 13 bases between the two ends. This CDR3 region has 14 residues. CDR3 coding DNA: TGTGCCAGCAGCCCCGGAGGGGCGCCCTACGAGCAGTACTTC. Amino acid sequence: CASSPGGAPYEQYF.